The T cell receptor (beta chain) described here comes from a study of blood T cell repertoires in COVID-19. The CDR3 loop spans 13 amino acids. The germline V and J ends were trimmed by 3 bases and 4 bases, with 12 bases remaining between them. From germline, CDR1 is DFQATT and CDR2 SNEGSKA (reference sequence). Some clones are missing from TCRdb's copy, which holds only in-frame ones; the method was immunoSEQ multiplex PCR. The sample has tens of thousands of clones, approximately 86% seen once; the top ten hold approximately 19%. What was sequenced was peripheral blood. The chain uses TRBV20-1 and TRBJ1-2; possible D gene TRBD1, 5 bases. This sequence originates from a man aged 50 or older in a cohort sampled during active COVID-19. The CDR3: CSASGAAGYGYTF. DNA of the CDR3: TGCAGTGCTAGTGGGGCAGCCGGCTATGGCTACACCTTC.